What follows is one T cell receptor beta chain and its context. Libraries were prepared by immunoSEQ multiplex PCR; TCRdb keeps only in-frame clonotypes and omits some of them. The data contain more than 85,000 clones, around 87% of them seen just once; the ten biggest clones take up 3%. The data stem from a study of blood T cell repertoires in COVID-19. The CDR3 totals 17 residues. The V gene's germline CDR1 is MDHEN and CDR2 SYDVKM. V was clipped by 3 bases and J by 1 base; unmatched bases: 9. This receptor was taken from a man aged 45-60 years with active or convalescent COVID-19. The rearrangement uses TRBV28 and TRBJ1-5; TRBD1 aligns across 7 bases. The sample taken for sequencing was peripheral blood. The DNA for the CDR3 is TGTGCCAGCAGTTTGAACAGGGGAAGTGGAAGCAATCAGCCCCAGCATTTT. Its translation is CASSLNRGSGSNQPQHF.